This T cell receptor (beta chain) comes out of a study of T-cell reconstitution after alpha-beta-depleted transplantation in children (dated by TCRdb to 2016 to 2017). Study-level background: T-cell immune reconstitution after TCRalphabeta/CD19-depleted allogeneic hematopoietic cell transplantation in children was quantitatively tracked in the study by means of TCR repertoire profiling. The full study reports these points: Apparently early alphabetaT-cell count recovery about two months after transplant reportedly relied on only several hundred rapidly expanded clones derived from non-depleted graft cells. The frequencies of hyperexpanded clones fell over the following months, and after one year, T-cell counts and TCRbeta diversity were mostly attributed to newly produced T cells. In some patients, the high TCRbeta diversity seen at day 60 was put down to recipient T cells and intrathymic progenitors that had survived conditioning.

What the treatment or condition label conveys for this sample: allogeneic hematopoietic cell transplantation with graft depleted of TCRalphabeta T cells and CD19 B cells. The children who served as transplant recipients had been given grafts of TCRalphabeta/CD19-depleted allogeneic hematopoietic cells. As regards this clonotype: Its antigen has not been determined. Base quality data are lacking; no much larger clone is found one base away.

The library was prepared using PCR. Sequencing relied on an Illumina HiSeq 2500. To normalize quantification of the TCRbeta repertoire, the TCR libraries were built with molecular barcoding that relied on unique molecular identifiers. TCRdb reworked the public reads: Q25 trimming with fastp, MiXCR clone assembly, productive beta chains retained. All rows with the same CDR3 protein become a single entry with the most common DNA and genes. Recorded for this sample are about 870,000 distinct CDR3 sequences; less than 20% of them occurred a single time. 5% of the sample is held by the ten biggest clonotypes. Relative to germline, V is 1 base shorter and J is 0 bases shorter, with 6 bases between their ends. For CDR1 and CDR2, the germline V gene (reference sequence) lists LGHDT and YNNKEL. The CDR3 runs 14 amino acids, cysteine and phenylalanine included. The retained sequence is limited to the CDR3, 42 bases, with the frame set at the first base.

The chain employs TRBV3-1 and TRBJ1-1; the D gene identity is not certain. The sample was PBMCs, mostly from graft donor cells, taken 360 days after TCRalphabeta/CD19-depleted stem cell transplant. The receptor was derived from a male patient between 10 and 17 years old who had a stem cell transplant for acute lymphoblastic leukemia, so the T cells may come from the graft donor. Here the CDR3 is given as CASSQVAMNTEAFF. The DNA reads TGTGCCAGCAGCCAAGTTGCTATGAACACTGAAGCTTTCTTT.